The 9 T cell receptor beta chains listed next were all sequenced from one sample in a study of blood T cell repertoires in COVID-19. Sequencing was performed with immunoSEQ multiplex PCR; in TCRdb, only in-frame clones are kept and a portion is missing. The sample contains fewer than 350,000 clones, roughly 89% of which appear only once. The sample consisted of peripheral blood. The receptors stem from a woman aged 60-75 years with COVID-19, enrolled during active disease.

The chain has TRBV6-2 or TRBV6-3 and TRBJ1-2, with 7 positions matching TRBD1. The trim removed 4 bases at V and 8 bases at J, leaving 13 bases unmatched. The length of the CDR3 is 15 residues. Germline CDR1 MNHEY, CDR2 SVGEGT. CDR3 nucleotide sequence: TGTGCCAGCAGTTCGTCTACGACAGGGTTCAGGGGCTACACCTTC. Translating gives CASSSSTTGFRGYTF.

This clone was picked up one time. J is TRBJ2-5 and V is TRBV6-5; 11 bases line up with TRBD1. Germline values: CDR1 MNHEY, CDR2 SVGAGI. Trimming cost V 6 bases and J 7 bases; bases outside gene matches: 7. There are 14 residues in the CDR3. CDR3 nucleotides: TGTGCCAGCAGAGGACAGGGGGCCTCAGGGACCCAGTACTTC. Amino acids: CASRGQGASGTQYF.

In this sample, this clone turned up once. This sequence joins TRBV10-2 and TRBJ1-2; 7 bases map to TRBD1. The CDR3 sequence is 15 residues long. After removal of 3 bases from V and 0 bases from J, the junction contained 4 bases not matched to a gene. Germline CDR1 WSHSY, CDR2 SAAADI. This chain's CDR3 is CASSEGGTANYGYTF. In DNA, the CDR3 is TGCGCCAGCAGTGAAGGTGGGACAGCTAACTATGGCTACACCTTC.

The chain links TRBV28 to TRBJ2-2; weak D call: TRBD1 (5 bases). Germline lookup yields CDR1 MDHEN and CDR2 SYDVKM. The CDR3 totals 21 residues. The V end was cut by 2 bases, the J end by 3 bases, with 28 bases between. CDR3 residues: CASSLATRWGRQHTDTGELFF. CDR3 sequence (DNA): TGTGCCAGCAGTTTAGCCACTCGGTGGGGCAGGCAACATACCGACACCGGGGAGCTGTTTTTT.

As DNA, the CDR3 is TGTGCCAGCGAGGGGGAGCCCTACAATGAGCAGTTCTTC. This codes for CASEGEPYNEQFF. V is TRBV28 and J is TRBJ2-1; perhaps TRBD1 as D (6 bases). Germline assignment: CDR1 MDHEN and CDR2 SYDVKM. V lost 8 bases and J 2 bases, leaving 10 bases between the germline ends. CDR3 length: 13 amino acids. Together with reference TRBV28 and TRBJ2-1, the CDR3 gives the full variable domain: DVKVTQSSRYLVKRTGEKVFLECVQDMDHENMFWYRQDPGLGLRLIYFSYDVKMKEKGDIPEGYSVSREKKERFSLILESASTNQTSMYLCASEGEPYNEQFFGPGTRLTVL.

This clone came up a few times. Here the CDR3 DNA reads TGTGCCAGCAGTGACATGGGACAGAATCAGCCCCAGCATTTT. It encodes CASSDMGQNQPQHF. This chain connects TRBV2 to TRBJ1-5, with 7 nucleotides matching TRBD1. The germline gives CDR1 SNHLY, CDR2 FYNNEI. V was clipped by 3 bases and J by 4 bases; unmatched bases: 3. This CDR3 comprises 14 residues.

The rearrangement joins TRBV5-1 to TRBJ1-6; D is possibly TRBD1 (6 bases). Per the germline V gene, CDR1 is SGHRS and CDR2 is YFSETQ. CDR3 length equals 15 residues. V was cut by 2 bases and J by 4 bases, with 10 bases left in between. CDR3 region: CASSLLGQYNSPLHF. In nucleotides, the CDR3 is TGCGCCAGCAGCTTATTAGGACAGTATAATTCACCCCTCCACTTT. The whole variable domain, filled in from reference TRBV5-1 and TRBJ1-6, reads KAGVTQTPRYLIKTRGQQVTLSCSPISGHRSVSWYQQTPGQGLQFLFEYFSETQRNKGNFPGRFSGRQFSNSRSEMNVSTLELGDSALYLCASSLLGQYNSPLHFGNGTRLTVT.

For the CDR3, the DNA is TGTGCCAGCAGCCAAGCCCGACCGGGACAGGGAGGCGAGCAGTACTTC. Protein: CASSQARPGQGGEQYF. The chain joins TRBV3-1 (or the pseudogene TRBV3-2) to TRBJ2-7; the match to TRBD1 covers 9 bases. With 1 base clipped from V and 6 bases from J, the junction kept 10 bases outside the gene matches. The CDR3 sequence is 16 residues long. Germline lookup yields CDR1 LGHDT and CDR2 YNNKEL (reference sequence).

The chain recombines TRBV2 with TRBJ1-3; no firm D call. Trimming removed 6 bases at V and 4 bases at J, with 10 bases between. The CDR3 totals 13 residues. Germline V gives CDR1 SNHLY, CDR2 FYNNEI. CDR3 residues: CASSPGFGNTIYF. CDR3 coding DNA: TGTGCCAGCAGCCCAGGCTTCGGAAACACCATATATTTT.